This TCR beta chain was sequenced in a study of cytotoxic CD8 clonotypes in ibrutinib-treated CLL. Turning to the study itself: Among patients, around 25 responded partially and 2 completely; about 14 then stayed remitted and some 12 progressed after median about 74 months.

Details on this clone: Its antigen is unidentified.

Study conclusions and caveats: Few clonotypes were public, and these shrank or held steady under treatment. Whereas clonality rose at ibrutinib response, it declined toward baseline at progression. Baseline levels of clonality went above those of age-matched healthy donors and moved with circulating CD8+ T-cell counts.

Some clones are missing from TCRdb's copy, which holds only in-frame ones; the method was immunoSEQ multiplex PCR. This sample has some 76,000 clones, with 70% to 90% found just once. The receptor was derived from a human donor with chronic lymphocytic leukemia. The material sequenced was PBMCs, taken after 24 months of ibrutinib treatment.

CDR3 in DNA: TGTGCCAGTAGTATGGGGTGGCAGCATGAGCAGTTCTTC. Amino acid sequence: CASSMGWQHEQFF. The chain joins TRBV19 to TRBJ2-1; D is uncertain. V was trimmed by 3 bases and J by 8 bases, leaving 11 bases between them. CDR3 length equals 13 residues. Germline values: CDR1 LNHDA, CDR2 SQIVND (reference sequence).